The present entry profiles one T cell receptor beta chain with its context. The data are from a study of blood T cell repertoires in COVID-19. Study context: Collection of acute and convalescent COVID-19 samples took place in the United States, Italy and Spain.

With V trimmed by 2 bases and J by 4 bases, 4 bases remained unmatched. The CDR3 runs 15 residues. The germline CDR1 and CDR2 sequences are SGHNT and YYREEE (reference sequence). Per the original methods: Reference gene primer amplification in the assay estimated nucleated cell counts. Sequenced by immunoSEQ multiplex PCR; TCRdb stores in-frame clones only, minus some. D and trimming come from the DNA, and the V and J calls and clone size come from that table. The table lists tens of thousands of clones, approximately 91% of them singletons. The receptor was isolated from a human donor in a cohort sampled during active COVID-19. This chain connects TRBV5-4 to TRBJ2-7; 12 bases agree with TRBD2. The sequenced sample was peripheral blood. For the CDR3, the DNA is TGTGCCAGCAGCTTCCTAGCGGGAGGGCAATACGAGCAGTACTTC. Its protein is CASSFLAGGQYEQYF.